This T cell receptor (beta chain) was recovered during a study of OX40 agonist ivuxolimab in advanced cancers. This table comes from immunoSEQ multiplex PCR, and its TCRdb copy is limited to in-frame clones, with some not included. The table records about 22,000 clones, around three quarters of them present only once. The CDR3 is 18 residues long. V trimming: 3 bases; J trimming: 6 bases; junction bases outside the gene matches: 14. The V gene's germline CDR1 is SGDLS and CDR2 YYNGEE. The TCR was taken from an adult with an advanced solid tumor such as melanoma, head and neck, liver or kidney cancer. The source was CD4+ or CD8+ T cells sorted from blood, collected in a trial of the OX40 agonist ivuxolimab. This rearrangement joins TRBV9 to TRBJ2-2; TRBD1 matches at 10 bases. The CDR3 DNA reads as TGTGCCAGCAGCGATCCCGGGACAGGGGTCTCCCCGGCCGGGGAGCTGTTTTTT. Protein product: CASSDPGTGVSPAGELFF.